This T cell receptor (beta chain) was profiled in a study of early T cells in non-severe SARS-CoV-2 infection. Background on the study: Sequencing of unsorted whole blood was done on bulk RNA, leaving chains unpaired.

TCRdb reprocessed the 5' RACE reads via MiXCR and lists one record per CDR3 protein. The sample shows about 84,000 distinct CDR3 sequences, 9.5% to 13% of them seen only once. With 3 bases clipped from V and 1 base from J, the junction kept 2 bases outside the gene matches. CDR1 is DFQATT and CDR2 is SNEGSKA in the germline V gene (reference sequence). The CDR3 has 15 residues. Study-level results: Anti-spike CD8 responses were favored by VDJdb matching, which missed private and CD4 specificities.

This clonotype turned up a few times. The antigen is undetermined. This receptor was obtained from an adult who was a healthcare worker with PCR-confirmed SARS-CoV-2 infection or an uninfected control (not recorded which). V and J are TRBV20-1 and TRBJ2-3; TRBD1 aligns across 12 bases. Source material: whole blood. The CDR3 bases are TGCAGTGCTAGCGGGGACAGGGGGCGCACAGATACGCAGTATTTT. Its protein product is CSASGDRGRTDTQYF.